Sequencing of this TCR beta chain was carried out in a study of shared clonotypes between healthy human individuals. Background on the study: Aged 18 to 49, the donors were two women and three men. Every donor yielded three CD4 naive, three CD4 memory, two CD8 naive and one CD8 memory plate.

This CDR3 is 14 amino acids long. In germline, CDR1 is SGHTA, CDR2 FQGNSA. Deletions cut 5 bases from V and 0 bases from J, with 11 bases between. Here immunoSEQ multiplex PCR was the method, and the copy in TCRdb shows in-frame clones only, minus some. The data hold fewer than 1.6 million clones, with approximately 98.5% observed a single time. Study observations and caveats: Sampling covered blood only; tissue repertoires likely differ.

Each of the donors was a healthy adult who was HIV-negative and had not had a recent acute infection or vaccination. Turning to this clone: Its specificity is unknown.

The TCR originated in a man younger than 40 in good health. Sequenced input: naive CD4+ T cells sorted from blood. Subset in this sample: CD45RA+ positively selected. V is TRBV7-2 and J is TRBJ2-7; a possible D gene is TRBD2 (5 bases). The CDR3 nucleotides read TGTGCCAGCAGCCTCGGGATCTACTCCTACGAGCAGTACTTC. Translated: CASSLGIYSYEQYF. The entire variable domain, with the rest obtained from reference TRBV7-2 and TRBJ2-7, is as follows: GAGVSQSPSNKVTEKGKDVELRCDPISGHTALYWYRQSLGQGLEFLIYFQGNSAPDKSGLPSDRFSAERTGGSVSTLTIQRTQQEDSAVYLCASSLGIYSYEQYFGPGTRLTVT.